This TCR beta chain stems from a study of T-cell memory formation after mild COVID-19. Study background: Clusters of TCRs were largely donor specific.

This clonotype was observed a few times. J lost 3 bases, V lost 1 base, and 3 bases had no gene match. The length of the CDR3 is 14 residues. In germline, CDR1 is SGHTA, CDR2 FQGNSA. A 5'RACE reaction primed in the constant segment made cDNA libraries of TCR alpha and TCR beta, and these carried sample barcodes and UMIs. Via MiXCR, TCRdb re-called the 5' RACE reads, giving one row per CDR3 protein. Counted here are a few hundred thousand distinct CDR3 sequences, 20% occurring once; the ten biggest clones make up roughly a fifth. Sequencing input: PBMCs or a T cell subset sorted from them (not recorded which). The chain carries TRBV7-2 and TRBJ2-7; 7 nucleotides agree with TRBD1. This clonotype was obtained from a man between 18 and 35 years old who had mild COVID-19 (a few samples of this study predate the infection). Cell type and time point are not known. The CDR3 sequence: CASSLGDRHYEQYF. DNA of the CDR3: TGTGCCAGCAGCTTAGGGGACAGACACTACGAGCAGTACTTC.